Below are 14 T cell receptor beta chains sequenced from a single sample in a study of CD8 T cells in ankylosing spondylitis. TCRdb used MiXCR to reprocess the 5' RACE reads, holding one entry per CDR3 protein. The sample has some 140,000 distinct CDR3 sequences; roughly 8.3% are singletons. Source material: synovial fluid, either unsorted or a sorted T cell fraction (not recorded which). The receptors stem from a male donor with ankylosing spondylitis.

The V call is TRBV2, the J call TRBJ2-2; D is ambiguous. The ends were cut back, 8 bases at V and 0 bases at J, with 10 bases in the middle. In germline, CDR1 is SNHLY, CDR2 FYNNEI. The CDR3 runs 14 residues. The DNA of the CDR3 is TGTGCCAGCGTGACGGATTCGAACACCGGGGAGCTGTTTTTT. Residues: CASVTDSNTGELFF. The full variable domain, completed using reference TRBV2 and TRBJ2-2, is EPEVTQTPSHQVTQMGQEVILRCVPISNHLYFYWYRQILGQKVEFLVSFYNNEISEKSEIFDDQFSVERPDGSNFTLKIRSTKLEDSAMYFCASVTDSNTGELFFGEGSRLTVL.

This chain links TRBV18 with TRBJ2-2; D is perhaps TRBD1 (6 bases). The CDR3 runs 16 residues. V was cut by 1 base and J by 2 bases, with 11 bases left in between. The germline V gene has CDR1 KGHSH and CDR2 LQKENI. This CDR3 is CASSPRLRGNTGELFF. CDR3 bases: TGTGCCAGCTCACCACGGCTCAGGGGTAACACCGGGGAGCTGTTTTTT.

At least ten counts were recorded for this clonotype. CDR3 region: CASSQTGAFTEAFF. The CDR3 DNA reads TGTGCCAGCAGCCAGACAGGGGCGTTCACTGAAGCTTTCTTT. The chain combines TRBV6-1 with TRBJ1-1; 8 bases map to TRBD1. The length of the CDR3 is 14 residues. V shed 6 bases, J shed 4 bases, and the junction held 7 bases outside the gene matches. The V gene's germline CDR1 is MNHNS and CDR2 SASEGT.

A few counts support this clonotype. This chain connects TRBV20-1 to TRBJ1-5; D uncertain. Trimming cost V 0 bases and J 4 bases, with 10 bases left between them. The germline V gene encodes CDR1 DFQATT and CDR2 SNEGSKA (reference sequence). This CDR3 spans 14 amino acids. The CDR3: CSARERRGNQPQHF. CDR3 bases: TGCAGTGCTAGAGAACGGAGAGGGAATCAGCCCCAGCATTTT.

This clonotype showed up many times. The gene calls are TRBV6-1 and TRBJ2-7, with D unclear. This CDR3 contains 15 residues. Looked up from germline, CDR1 is MNHNS and CDR2 is SASEGT. V was trimmed by 8 bases and J by 0 bases, leaving 17 bases between them. CDR3 coding DNA: TGTGCCAGCCAAGACTCCCCCTATTCCTCCTACGAGCAGTACTTC. Protein sequence: CASQDSPYSSYEQYF.

The table lists this clonotype with many counts. J is TRBJ2-7 and V is TRBV6-5; the match to TRBD1 covers 10 bases. Trimming removed 4 bases from V and 4 bases from J; junction bases left unmatched: 1. Germline V gene lookup returns CDR1 MNHEY and CDR2 SVGAGI. The CDR3 spans 13 residues. The CDR3 reads CASSWDRGYEQYF. The CDR3 DNA sequence: TGTGCCAGCAGTTGGGACAGGGGTTACGAGCAGTACTTC.

This sequence joins TRBV6-4 and TRBJ2-6; tentative D call: TRBD2 (6 bases). The V and J ends lost 0 bases and 3 bases respectively, with 6 bases between them. Germline CDR1 MRHNA, CDR2 SNTAGT. The CDR3 is made up of 15 amino acids. The CDR3 DNA sequence: TGTGCCAGCAGTGACTCGCGGGATGGGGCCAACGTCCTGACTTTC. Residues: CASSDSRDGANVLTF.

CDR3 residues: CASSSGTGYEQYF. The CDR3 DNA follows: TGTGCCAGCAGCTCCGGGACAGGGTACGAGCAGTACTTC. The genes are TRBV7-2 and TRBJ2-7; the match to TRBD1 covers 9 bases. The germline V gene has CDR1 SGHTA and CDR2 FQGNSA. After removal of 4 bases from V and 4 bases from J, the junction contained 2 bases not matched to a gene. The CDR3 is 13 amino acids.

This rearrangement joins TRBV5-6 to TRBJ1-2, with 10 bases that match TRBD1. The trim removed 4 bases at V and 7 bases at J, leaving 10 bases unmatched. Per the germline V gene, CDR1 is SGHDT and CDR2 is YYEEEE. This CDR3 region has 15 residues. Here the CDR3 reads CASSATGQGIGGYTF. For the CDR3, the DNA is TGTGCCAGCAGCGCGACGGGACAGGGGATTGGTGGCTACACCTTC.

In this sample, this clonotype turned up a few times. The rearrangement joins TRBV20-1 to TRBJ2-6, with D uncertain. The CDR3 covers 15 residues. V was trimmed by 0 bases and J by 0 bases, leaving 6 bases between them. Germline CDR1 is DFQATT and CDR2 is SNEGSKA (reference sequence). CDR3 region: CSARDRLSGANVLTF. In DNA, the CDR3 is TGCAGTGCTAGAGACAGGCTCTCTGGGGCCAACGTCCTGACTTTC.

V gene TRBV27 combines with J gene TRBJ2-3; 8 positions agree with TRBD2. CDR3 size: 15 residues. V lost 2 bases, J lost 3 bases, and 4 bases stayed unmatched. Looked up from germline, CDR1 is MNHEY and CDR2 is SMNVEV (reference sequence). CDR3 bases: TGTGCCAGCAGTTTACAGCGGGAGTTTACAGATACGCAGTATTTT. Residues: CASSLQREFTDTQYF.

This clonotype was counted many times. This rearrangement joins TRBV11-2 to TRBJ2-1; D not resolved. The CDR3 has 18 amino acids. Deletions cut 1 base from V and 3 bases from J, with 19 bases between. Germline V gene lookup returns CDR1 SGHAT and CDR2 FQNNGV. The CDR3 DNA reads as TGTGCCAGCAGCTTAGGGACGGTAGTGGGCCTAAACTACAATGAGCAGTTCTTC. The encoded protein is CASSLGTVVGLNYNEQFF.

This clonotype was seen repeatedly, ten times or more. V and J are TRBV7-2 and TRBJ1-1; D remains unclear. The V and J ends lost 1 base and 3 bases respectively, with 12 bases between them. Germline V lookup: CDR1 SGHTA, CDR2 FQGNSA. The CDR3 consists of 15 residues. This chain's CDR3 is CASSLDPTSDTEAFF. DNA for the CDR3: TGTGCCAGCAGCTTAGATCCGACCAGCGACACTGAAGCTTTCTTT.

The genes are TRBV7-3 and TRBJ2-5; D ambiguous. Germline-derived CDR1 and CDR2 are SGHTA and FQGTGA. CDR3 length: 14 residues. Trimming took 1 base from V and 4 from J, leaving 10 bases between them. The CDR3 protein is CASSLKDGSETQYF. The CDR3 region has the DNA TGTGCCAGCAGCTTAAAGGACGGGTCAGAGACCCAGTACTTC.